Below, one TCR beta chain is given with its context. The antigen remains undetermined. This specimen comes from a study of OX40 agonist ivuxolimab in advanced cancers. TCRdb keeps only in-frame clones here, not all; method: immunoSEQ multiplex PCR. Here the sample spans 70,000 to 90,000 clones, approximately 86% being singletons. Deletions cut 4 bases from V and 6 bases from J, with 18 bases between. This CDR3 has 15 residues. Germline lookup yields CDR1 SGHRS and CDR2 YFSETQ. Findings and limits, study-wide: There was clonal expansion of CD4+ and CD8+ blood T cells by week 6 at 0.1 to 3.0 mg/kg.

The rearrangement joins TRBV5-1 to TRBJ2-3; possibly TRBD1 or TRBD2 for D (5 bases each). Material: CD4+ or CD8+ T cells sorted from blood, obtained in a trial of the OX40 agonist ivuxolimab. The sequence was obtained from an adult with an advanced solid tumor such as melanoma, head and neck, liver or kidney cancer. The CDR3 DNA sequence: TGCGCCAGCAGCCCAGGGACCTCTCCTGGGGATACGCAGTATTTT. Its translation: CASSPGTSPGDTQYF.